This T cell receptor (beta chain) is drawn from a study of blood T cell repertoires in COVID-19. About the research overall: T cells, B-cell-depleted T cells, or PBMCs provided the cDNA or gDNA that served as material.

Individuals drawn from 20 to 30 US areas were roughly 18 to 95 years old. Participant reports of clinical history set cohort assignment. CDR1 is SGDLS, CDR2 YYNGEE, per germline. Between the trimmed V and J ends, which lost 2 bases and 8 bases, there was a span of 16 bases. The CDR3 spans 14 residues. The assay was immunoSEQ multiplex PCR, and TCRdb's table has in-frame clones only and misses some. The table lists 200,000 or so clones, about 79% of them singletons. Material: PBMCs or T cells enriched from blood (not recorded which). The chain combines TRBV9 with TRBJ1-2, with D perhaps matching TRBD1 (5 bases). This clonotype was obtained from a woman aged 40 to 55 with acute COVID-19. The CDR3 DNA is TGTGCCAGCAGCGTCCCCAGGGTCTTGGAAGGCTACACCTTC. Translating it yields CASSVPRVLEGYTF.